The next 12 T cell receptor beta chains were all read from a single sample in a study of human T cells and chemical hapten exposure. Time point defined: pre-sensitization, week 0. Treatment given: therapeutic diphenylcyclopropenone sensitization with weekly scalp DPC. In TCRdb, the RACE reads were re-called with MiXCR into one record per CDR3 protein. The data show 90,000 or so distinct CDR3 sequences, over 6.5% seen once. The sequenced sample was whole blood, obtained in connection with sensitization to the hapten diphenylcyclopropenone (DPC). These receptors were taken from a man aged 40-55 years with alopecia areata. Some clones in this sample may be carry-over from other donors' samples.

This clonotype has only a few counts. The rearrangement links TRBV29-1 to TRBJ1-5; 7 positions match TRBD1. Germline V gives CDR1 SQVTM, CDR2 ANQGSEA. The CDR3 totals 19 residues. The V and J ends lost 0 bases and 5 bases, in that order; junction bases with no gene match: 19. CDR3 region: CSVEESWTGHGKVHQPQHF. CDR3 bases: TGCAGCGTTGAAGAGAGTTGGACAGGTCACGGCAAAGTTCATCAGCCCCAGCATTTT.

This sequence joins TRBV6-2 or TRBV6-3 and TRBJ2-7; no definite D call. Trimming shortened V by 7 bases and J by 2 bases, and 9 bases separated the two germline ends. Germline V gene sequence: CDR1 MNHEY, CDR2 SVGEGT. The CDR3 has 12 residues. CDR3 protein: CASTGPAYEQYF. CDR3 nucleotides: TGTGCCAGCACGGGCCCTGCCTACGAGCAGTACTTC.

The sample holds a few counts of this clonotype. DNA for the CDR3: TGTGCCACCAGTGATCCCGGGACTAGCGTGACCACGAACACCGGGGAGCTGTTTTTT. Its protein product is CATSDPGTSVTTNTGELFF. V is TRBV24-1 and J is TRBJ2-2, with TRBD2 matching 10 bases. With V trimmed by 3 bases and J by 0 bases, 9 bases remained unmatched. CDR3 size: 19 residues. The V gene's germline CDR1 is KGHDR and CDR2 SFDVKD.

This clonotype occurred many times. Written as DNA, the CDR3 is TGCAGCGTTGAACCCGGCAGCCTAGCCACAGATACGCAGTATTTT. It yields the protein CSVEPGSLATDTQYF. The chain couples TRBV29-1 to TRBJ2-3; a possible D gene is TRBD2 (5 bases). V lost 2 bases and J lost 2, with 14 bases in between. Germline CDR1 and CDR2: SQVTM and ANQGSEA. This CDR3 is 15 amino acids long.

The genes are TRBV4-3 and TRBJ2-4; the match to TRBD2 covers 10 bases. V gave up 2 bases and J gave up 7 bases; unmatched junction bases: 8. CDR1 LGHNA and CDR2 YSLEER come from the germline V gene. The CDR3 sequence is 16 residues long. The CDR3 sequence is CASSQHWASGSNIQYF. In DNA, the CDR3 is TGCGCCAGCAGCCAACACTGGGCTAGCGGGAGTAACATTCAGTACTTC.

This chain joins TRBV5-1 and TRBJ2-7; 8 bases agree with TRBD2. Trimming cost V 2 bases and J 5 bases; bases outside gene matches: 18. The CDR3 length is 18 residues. Germline CDR1 SGHRS, CDR2 YFSETQ. CDR3 loop: CASSFGLLAESRGDEQYF. In nucleotides, the CDR3 is TGCGCCAGCAGCTTCGGTCTACTAGCGGAATCAAGGGGGGACGAGCAGTACTTC.

The rearrangement links TRBV12-3 or TRBV12-4 to TRBJ1-5; tentatively, D is TRBD1 (5 bases). Trimming cost V 2 bases and J 4 bases, with 15 bases left between them. There are 16 residues in the CDR3. CDR3 amino acids: CASSLSGRDPNQPQHF. The CDR3 DNA reads TGTGCCAGCAGTTTAAGTGGCCGGGACCCGAATCAGCCCCAGCATTTT.

The J gene is TRBJ1-1, the V gene TRBV18; 7 bases match TRBD1. CDR1 and CDR2 (germline): KGHSH, LQKENI. The junction had 4 bases not matched to a gene; V was cut back by 3 bases and J by 0 bases. The length of the CDR3 is 15 residues. CDR3 coding DNA: TGTGCCAGCTCACCGCGGGACAGCATGAACACTGAAGCTTTCTTT. Its protein is CASSPRDSMNTEAFF.

This clonotype was counted ten times or more. The rearrangement joins TRBV29-1 to TRBJ2-3; perhaps TRBD1 as D (5 bases). The CDR3 is 12 amino acids. Germline V CDR1 and CDR2: SQVTM, ANQGSEA. Trimming took 2 bases from V and 5 from J, leaving 8 bases between them. The CDR3 sequence is CSVERGQDTQYF. CDR3 sequence (DNA): TGCAGCGTTGAAAGGGGCCAAGATACGCAGTATTTT.

This clonotype showed up just a few times. The V call is TRBV5-1, the J call TRBJ1-1; TRBD1 matches 10 bases. Trimming removed 3 bases from V and 6 bases from J; junction bases left unmatched: 8. This CDR3 region has 15 residues. The V gene's germline CDR1 is SGHRS and CDR2 YFSETQ. The CDR3: CASSSTGQGEAEAFF. The CDR3 nucleotides are TGCGCCAGCAGCTCAACCGGACAGGGGGAGGCTGAAGCTTTCTTT.

The DNA for the CDR3 is TGCGCCAGCAGCCCGGGACTAGCGGGAGGCGAATCCTACAATGAGCAGTTCTTC. Protein sequence: CASSPGLAGGESYNEQFF. The chain links TRBV5-1 to TRBJ2-1, with TRBD2 identical over 15 bases. The V gene end was trimmed by 4 bases and the J gene end by 1 base; junction bases not matched to a gene: 6. The CDR3 has 18 residues. Germline CDR1 reads SGHRS; CDR2 reads YFSETQ. Full variable domain (missing parts from reference TRBV5-1 and TRBJ2-1): KAGVTQTPRYLIKTRGQQVTLSCSPISGHRSVSWYQQTPGQGLQFLFEYFSETQRNKGNFPGRFSGRQFSNSRSEMNVSTLELGDSALYLCASSPGLAGGESYNEQFFGPGTRLTVL.

The gene calls are TRBV6-6 and TRBJ2-3; D uncertain. The germline V gene encodes CDR1 MNHNY and CDR2 SVGAGI (reference sequence). The CDR3 spans 16 residues. The V and J ends lost 8 bases and 2 bases respectively, with 20 bases between them. The CDR3: CASQVAQARNTDTQYF. CDR3 coding DNA: TGTGCCAGCCAAGTTGCGCAGGCAAGAAACACAGATACGCAGTATTTT.